These T cell receptor beta chains were read from a single sample in a study of T cell responses to AZD1222 COVID-19 vaccine. Profiled with immunoSEQ multiplex PCR; TCRdb holds only in-frame clones, not every one. This sample has about 160,000 clones, with roughly 90% found just once. The sample here was peripheral blood, taken 28 days after the second AZD1222 dose. Receptors originate from an adult who received the AZD1222 COVID-19 vaccine. Each CDR3 is given with its conserved first and last residue. D genes are given only for firm matches. The size of a clone is reported for some rows only, either as once, few or many, or as a class for expanded clones.

12 | TRBJ2-7 | TRBD2 | . | TRBV3-1/TRBV3-2 | CASSQGLAEQYF | TGTGCCAGCAGCCAGGGACTAGCGGAGCAGTACTTC
13 | TRBJ2-3 | . | . | TRBV5-1 | CASSPGSTDTQYF | TGCGCCAGCAGCCCGGGATCCACAGATACGCAGTATTTT
17 | TRBJ2-2 | TRBD2 | . | TRBV11-3 | CASKTRLGLAGVGELFF | TGTGCCAGCAAGACGAGACTGGGACTAGCGGGAGTCGGGGAGCTGTTTTTT
17 | TRBJ2-7 | . | . | TRBV5-5 | CASSSAYVGKGGYEQYF | TGTGCCAGCAGCTCAGCCTACGTCGGGAAAGGAGGCTACGAGCAGTACTTC
15 | TRBJ2-1 | TRBD2 | . | TRBV4-2 | CASSQVGSGSNEQFF | TGTGCCAGCAGCCAAGTGGGTAGCGGGAGCAATGAGCAGTTCTTC
17 | TRBJ1-5 | TRBD1 | . | TRBV5-6 | CASSFRDRGRSNQPQHF | TGTGCCAGCAGCTTTCGAGACAGGGGACGGAGCAATCAGCCCCAGCATTTT
15 | TRBJ2-7 | TRBD1 | once | TRBV6-5 | CASSYEDRETYEQYF | TGTGCCAGCAGTTACGAGGACAGGGAGACCTACGAGCAGTACTTC
16 | TRBJ1-2 | . | . | TRBV5-1 | CASSLGQGGFGYGYTF | TGCGCCAGCAGCTTAGGGCAGGGAGGGTTTGGCTATGGCTACACCTTC
18 | TRBJ2-1 | TRBD1 | . | TRBV5-1 | CASSLDLSAGGSRNEQFF | TGCGCCAGCAGCTTGGATCTCTCGGCAGGGGGCAGTAGGAATGAGCAGTTCTTC
14 | TRBJ1-2 | . | . | TRBV10-3 | CAISRQAANYGYTF | TGTGCCATCAGTAGGCAGGCTGCAAACTATGGCTACACCTTC